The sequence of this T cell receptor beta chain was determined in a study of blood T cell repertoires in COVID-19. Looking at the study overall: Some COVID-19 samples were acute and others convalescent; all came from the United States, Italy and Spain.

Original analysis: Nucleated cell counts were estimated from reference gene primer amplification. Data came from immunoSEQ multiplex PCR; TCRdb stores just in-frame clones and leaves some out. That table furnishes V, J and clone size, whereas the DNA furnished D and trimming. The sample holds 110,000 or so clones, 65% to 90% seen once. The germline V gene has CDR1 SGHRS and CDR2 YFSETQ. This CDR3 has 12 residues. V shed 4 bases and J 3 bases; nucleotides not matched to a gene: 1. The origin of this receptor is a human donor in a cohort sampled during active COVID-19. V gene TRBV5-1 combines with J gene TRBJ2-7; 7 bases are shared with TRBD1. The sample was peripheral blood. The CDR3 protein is CASSRQGYEQYF. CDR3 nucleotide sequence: TGCGCCAGCAGCCGACAGGGCTACGAGCAGTACTTC.